The 15 T cell receptor beta chains given below trace back to one sample, sequenced in a study of T cell repertoires in cytomegalovirus infection. TCRdb processed the reads anew with MiXCR; each CDR3 protein has one entry. The data hold about 97,000 distinct CDR3 sequences, with approximately 17% observed a single time. The specimen was PBMCs. The receptors come from a human donor in good health (CMV status not recorded). Some clones in this sample may be carry-over from other donors' samples.

This clonotype was picked up many times. The J gene is TRBJ2-5, the V gene TRBV7-9; D gene ambiguous. The CDR3 covers 15 residues. The germline gives CDR1 SEHNR, CDR2 FQNEAQ (reference sequence). Deletions cut 0 bases from V and 4 bases from J, with 12 bases between. The CDR3 spells CASSLARFGPETQYF. In DNA, the CDR3 is TGTGCCAGCAGCTTAGCCCGATTCGGGCCAGAGACCCAGTACTTC. Together with reference TRBV7-9 and TRBJ2-5, the CDR3 gives the full variable domain: DTGVSQNPRHKITKRGQNVTFRCDPISEHNRLYWYRQTLGQGPEFLTYFQNEAQLEKSRLLSDRFSAERPKGSFSTLEIQRTEQGDSAMYLCASSLARFGPETQYFGPGTRLLVL.

The sample holds many counts of this clonotype. The V and J genes are TRBV7-8 and TRBJ2-7; D gene ambiguous. Trimming took off 5 bases at V and 0 bases at J, with 14 bases between the two ends. This CDR3 is 15 amino acids long. CDR1 SGHVS and CDR2 FQNEAQ come from the germline V gene. The DNA of the CDR3 is TGTGCCAGCAGCAAGACCTACATAAACTCCTACGAGCAGTACTTC. This codes for CASSKTYINSYEQYF.

The chain links TRBV7-9 to TRBJ1-2, with 8 nucleotides matching TRBD1. V was clipped by 5 bases and J by 8 bases; unmatched bases: 13. CDR3 length equals 15 residues. Germline CDR1 is SEHNR and CDR2 is FQNEAQ (reference sequence). CDR3 protein: CASSPRQGRSLGYTF. The CDR3 nucleotides read TGTGCCAGCAGCCCGCGACAGGGGAGAAGCCTAGGCTACACCTTC.

The chain uses TRBV28 and TRBJ2-1; D perhaps matches TRBD1 (6 bases). The CDR3 has 17 residues. The germline V gene encodes CDR1 MDHEN and CDR2 SYDVKM. The ends were cut back, 2 bases at V and 0 bases at J, with 14 bases in the middle. In DNA, the CDR3 is TGTGCCAGCAGTTTACTGCAGGGGCCGAGCTCCTACAATGAGCAGTTCTTC. Its translation is CASSLLQGPSSYNEQFF.

J is TRBJ2-3 and V is TRBV20-1; 10 bases align to TRBD2. Germline assignment: CDR1 DFQATT and CDR2 SNEGSKA (reference sequence). The ends lost 6 bases at V and 5 bases at J; junction bases unmatched: 5. This CDR3 region has 13 residues. CDR3 coding DNA: TGCAGTGCCTTTAGCGGGGGGCTAGATACGCAGTATTTT. Its translation: CSAFSGGLDTQYF.

This clonotype has just a few counts. This chain links TRBV11-2 with TRBJ1-2, with 7 bases that match TRBD1. V trimming: 5 bases; J trimming: 5 bases; junction bases outside the gene matches: 11. This CDR3 is built from 15 residues. CDR1 SGHAT and CDR2 FQNNGV come from the germline V gene. The CDR3 nucleotides read TGTGCCAGCAGCACTCCTTCCGGGACAGATTATGGCTACACCTTC. This codes for CASSTPSGTDYGYTF.

There are many counts of this clonotype. V gene TRBV20-1 combines with J gene TRBJ1-1; unclear D gene. The CDR3 length is 15 residues. Germline-derived CDR1 and CDR2 are DFQATT and SNEGSKA (reference sequence). Deletions cut 2 bases from V and 1 base from J, with 14 bases between. In DNA, the CDR3 is TGCAGTGCTAGAAATAGAAGGTCCCCGAACACTGAAGCTTTCTTT. This sequence encodes CSARNRRSPNTEAFF.

Comment on this clonotype: A single base separates this from a much larger clone, so it may be a read error. The chain is built from TRBV7-2 and TRBJ1-2; D ambiguous. The V gene lost 5 bases and the J gene lost 5 bases, with 15 bases spanning the gap. This CDR3 has 14 amino acids. Germline V CDR1 and CDR2: SGHTA, FQGNSA. The CDR3, as DNA: TGTGCCAGCAGCCCGCTGGGAGGCGGATATGGCTACACCTTC. It is translated as CASSPLGGGYGYTF.

The chain combines TRBV6-5 with TRBJ2-2; D remains unclear. The V gene lost 5 bases and the J gene lost 6 bases, with 16 bases spanning the gap. The CDR3 is 15 amino acids. CDR1 MNHEY and CDR2 SVGAGI come from the germline V gene. CDR3 sequence: CASSNVLGPAGELFF. The CDR3 DNA reads as TGTGCCAGCAGTAATGTACTGGGCCCCGCCGGGGAGCTGTTTTTT.

This clonotype has only a few counts. This rearrangement joins TRBV6-6 to TRBJ2-2; D is possibly TRBD1 or TRBD2 (5 bases each). V lost 5 bases and J 7 bases, leaving 11 bases between the germline ends. This CDR3 comprises 13 residues. Germline lookup yields CDR1 MNHNY and CDR2 SVGAGI (reference sequence). CDR3 sequence (DNA): TGTGCCAGCAGTACGAGGGACCGCGGGGAGCTGTTTTTT. Residues: CASSTRDRGELFF.

This clonotype was observed many times. The chain links TRBV7-2 to TRBJ2-4; 9 bases line up with TRBD1. Germline-derived CDR1 and CDR2 are SGHTA and FQGNSA. The CDR3 contains 16 residues. The V and J ends lost 5 bases and 2 bases, in that order; junction bases with no gene match: 7. DNA for the CDR3: TGTGCCAGCAGCCCCCCCGGGACAGGGACCAAAAACATTCAGTACTTC. This translates into CASSPPGTGTKNIQYF.

This clonotype was recorded many times. The chain employs TRBV7-2 and TRBJ2-7; D is unclear. Trimming shortened V by 4 bases and J by 6 bases, and 13 bases separated the two germline ends. The CDR3 is made up of 13 amino acids. Per germline, CDR1 SGHTA and CDR2 FQGNSA. CDR3 residues: CASSSSPTLEQYF. Written as DNA, the CDR3 is TGTGCCAGCAGCTCCTCTCCCACCCTCGAGCAGTACTTC.

Many counts were recorded for this clonotype. The rearrangement links TRBV7-3 to TRBJ1-6, with D unclear. Germline assignment: CDR1 SGHTA and CDR2 FQGTGA. The CDR3 consists of 15 residues. Trimming left V 1 base short and J 6 bases short, with 10 bases between. The CDR3 sequence is CASSLNGLPNSPLHF. CDR3 nucleotide sequence: TGTGCCAGCAGCTTAAACGGGTTGCCTAATTCACCCCTCCACTTT.

The count of this clonotype is one. One end of the junction varies from germline; a read error may be responsible. The chain joins TRBV7-6 to TRBJ2-2; weak D call: TRBD2 (5 bases). CDR1 is SGHVS, CDR2 FNYEAQ, per germline. CDR3 size: 18 residues. CDR3 loop: CASSLRVLSSMNTGELFF. CDR3 DNA: TGTGCTAGCAGCTTGCGGGTACTGAGTAGTATGAACACCGGGGAGCTGTTTTTT.

This clonotype came up many times. The chain has TRBV6-2 or TRBV6-3 and TRBJ2-4, with 8 positions matching TRBD1. V shed 7 bases and J 3 bases; nucleotides not matched to a gene: 8. The CDR3 totals 15 residues. Germline CDR1 reads MNHEY; CDR2 reads SVGEGT. CDR3 nucleotides: TGTGCCAGCACCCTTACAGGGGGACGCAAAAACATTCAGTACTTC. It yields the protein CASTLTGGRKNIQYF.